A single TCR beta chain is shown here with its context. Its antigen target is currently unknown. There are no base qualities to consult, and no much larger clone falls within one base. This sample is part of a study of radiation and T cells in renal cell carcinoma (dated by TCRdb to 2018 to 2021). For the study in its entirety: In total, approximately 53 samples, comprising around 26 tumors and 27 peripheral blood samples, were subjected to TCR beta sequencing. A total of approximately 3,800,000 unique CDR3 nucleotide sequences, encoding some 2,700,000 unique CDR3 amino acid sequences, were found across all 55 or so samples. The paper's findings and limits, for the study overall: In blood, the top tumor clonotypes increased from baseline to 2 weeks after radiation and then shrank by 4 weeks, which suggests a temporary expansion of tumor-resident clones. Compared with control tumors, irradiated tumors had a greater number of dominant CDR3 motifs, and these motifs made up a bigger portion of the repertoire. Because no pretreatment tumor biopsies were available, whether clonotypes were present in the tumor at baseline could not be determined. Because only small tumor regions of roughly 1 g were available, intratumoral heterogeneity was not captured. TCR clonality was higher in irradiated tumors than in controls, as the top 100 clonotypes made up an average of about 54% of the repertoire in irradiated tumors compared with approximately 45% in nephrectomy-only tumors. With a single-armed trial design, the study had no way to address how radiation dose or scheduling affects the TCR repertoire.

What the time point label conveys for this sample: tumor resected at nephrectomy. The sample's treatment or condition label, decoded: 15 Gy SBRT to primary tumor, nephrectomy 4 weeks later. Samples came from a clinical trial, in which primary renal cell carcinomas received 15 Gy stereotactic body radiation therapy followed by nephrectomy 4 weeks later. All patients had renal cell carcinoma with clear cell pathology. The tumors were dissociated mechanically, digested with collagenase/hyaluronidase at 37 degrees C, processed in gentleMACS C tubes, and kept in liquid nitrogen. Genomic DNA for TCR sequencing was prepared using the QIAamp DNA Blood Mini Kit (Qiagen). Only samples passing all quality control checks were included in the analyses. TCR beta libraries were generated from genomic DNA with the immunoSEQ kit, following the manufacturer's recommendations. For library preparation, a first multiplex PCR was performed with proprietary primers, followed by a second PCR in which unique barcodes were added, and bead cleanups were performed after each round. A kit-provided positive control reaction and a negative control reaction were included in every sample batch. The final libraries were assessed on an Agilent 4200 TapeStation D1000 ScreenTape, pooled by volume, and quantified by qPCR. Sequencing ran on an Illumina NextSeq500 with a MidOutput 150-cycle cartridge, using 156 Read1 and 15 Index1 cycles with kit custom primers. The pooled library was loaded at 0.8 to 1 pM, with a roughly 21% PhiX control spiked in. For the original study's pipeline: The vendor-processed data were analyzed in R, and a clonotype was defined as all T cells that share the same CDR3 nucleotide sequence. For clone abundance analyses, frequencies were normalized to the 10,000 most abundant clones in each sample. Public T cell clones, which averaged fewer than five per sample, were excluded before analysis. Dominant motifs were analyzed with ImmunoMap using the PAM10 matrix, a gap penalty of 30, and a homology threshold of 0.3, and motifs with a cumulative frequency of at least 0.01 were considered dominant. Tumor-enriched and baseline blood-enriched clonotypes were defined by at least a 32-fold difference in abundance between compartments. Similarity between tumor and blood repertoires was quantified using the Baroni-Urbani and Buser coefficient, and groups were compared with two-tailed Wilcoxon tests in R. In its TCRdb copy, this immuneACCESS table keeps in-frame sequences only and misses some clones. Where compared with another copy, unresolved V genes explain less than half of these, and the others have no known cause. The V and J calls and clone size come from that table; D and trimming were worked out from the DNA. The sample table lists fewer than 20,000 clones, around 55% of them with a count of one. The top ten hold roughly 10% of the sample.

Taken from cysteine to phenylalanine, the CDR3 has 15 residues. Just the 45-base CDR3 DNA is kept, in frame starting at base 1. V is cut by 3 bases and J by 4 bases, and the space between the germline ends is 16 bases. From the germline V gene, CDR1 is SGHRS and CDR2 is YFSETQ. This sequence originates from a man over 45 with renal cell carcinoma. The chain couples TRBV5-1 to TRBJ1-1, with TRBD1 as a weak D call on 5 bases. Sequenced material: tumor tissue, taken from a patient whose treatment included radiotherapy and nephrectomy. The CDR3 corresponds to CASSSSGGALTEAFF. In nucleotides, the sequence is TGCGCCAGCAGCTCATCGGGAGGGGCCCTCACTGAAGCTTTCTTT.